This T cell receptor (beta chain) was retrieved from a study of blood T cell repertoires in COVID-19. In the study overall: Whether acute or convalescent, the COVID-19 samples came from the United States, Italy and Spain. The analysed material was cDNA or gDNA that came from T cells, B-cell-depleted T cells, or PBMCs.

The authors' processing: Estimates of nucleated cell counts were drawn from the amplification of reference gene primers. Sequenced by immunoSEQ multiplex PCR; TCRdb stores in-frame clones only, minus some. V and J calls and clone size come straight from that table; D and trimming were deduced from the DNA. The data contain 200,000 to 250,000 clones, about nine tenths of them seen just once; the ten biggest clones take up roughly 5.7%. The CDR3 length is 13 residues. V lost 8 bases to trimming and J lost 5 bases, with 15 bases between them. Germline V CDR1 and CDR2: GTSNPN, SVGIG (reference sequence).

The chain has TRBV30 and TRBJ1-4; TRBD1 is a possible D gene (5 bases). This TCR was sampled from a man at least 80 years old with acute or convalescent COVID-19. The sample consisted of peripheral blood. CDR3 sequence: CAGATVGNEKLFF. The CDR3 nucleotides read TGTGCCGGAGCGACAGTGGGGAATGAAAAACTGTTTTTT.